The entry below gives a single TCR beta chain sequence along with its context. No antigen is known for it. The J segment lost 4 bases and the V segment lost 2 bases, leaving 5 bases of the junction unmatched. The CDR3 covers 15 residues. Looked up from germline, CDR1 is SGHAT and CDR2 is FQNNGV. The record originates from a study of T cell repertoires in cytomegalovirus infection. Turning to the study itself: Recently identified HLA-C-restricted CMV epitopes and well-studied HLA-B-restricted CMV epitopes were used by the study. Findings and limits, study-wide: The response measured ex vivo was dominated by TCR beta clonotypes (HLA-C-restricted and CMV-specific). Summed frequency of shared TCR beta families picked out CMV carriers who also had the relevant HLA.

TCRdb independently ran MiXCR on the reads; one entry per CDR3 protein. The sample includes some 560,000 distinct CDR3 sequences, roughly 42% of them seen just once. The source is a human donor in good health (CMV status not recorded). Some clones in this sample may be carry-over from other donors' samples. Material: cultured PBMCs, obtained from culture after CMV antigen stimulation. The chain is built from TRBV11-2 and TRBJ1-2; TRBD1 matches 9 bases. Here the CDR3 reads CASSLTGQGLYGYTF. DNA of the CDR3: TGTGCCAGCAGCTTAACGGGACAGGGCCTCTATGGCTACACCTTC.